The 5 T cell receptor beta chains presented below share a single source sample, sequenced in a study of blood T cell repertoires in COVID-19. TCRdb's table, derived via immunoSEQ multiplex PCR, lists solely in-frame clones and lacks some. This table has about 220,000 clones, over 75% appearing once. Material for sequencing was PBMCs or T cells enriched from blood (not recorded which). These receptors were collected from a woman aged 55-70 years who had recovered from COVID-19.

Only one count was recorded for this clone. The chain employs TRBV10-3 and TRBJ1-5, with TRBD1 matching 8 bases. The CDR3 is 14 residues long. V shed 4 bases and J 7 bases; nucleotides not matched to a gene: 6. Per the germline V gene, CDR1 is ENHRY and CDR2 is SYGVKD. The CDR3 coding sequence is TGTGCCATCAGTGCGACAGGGGAAGGGCAGCCCCAGCATTTT. Protein: CAISATGEGQPQHF.

The chain uses TRBV11-1 and TRBJ2-5; 10 positions agree with TRBD2. The germline gives CDR1 SGHAT, CDR2 FQDESV (reference sequence). This CDR3 is 15 amino acids long. Unmatched junction bases numbered 7, after V lost 3 bases and J lost 6 bases. The CDR3 DNA follows: TGTGCCAGCAGCTTCAGCGGGGGGGATAAAAAGACCCAGTACTTC. This sequence encodes CASSFSGGDKKTQYF. The full variable domain, with the rest looked up from reference TRBV11-1 and TRBJ2-5, is EAEVAQSPRYKITEKSQAVAFWCDPISGHATLYWYRQILGQGPELLVQFQDESVVDDSQLPKDRFSAERLKGVDSTLKIQPAELGDSAMYLCASSFSGGDKKTQYFGPGTRLLVL.

This chain joins TRBV21-1 and TRBJ1-5; the D segment call TRBD1 is taken from the table without a DNA check. TRBV21-1 is marked as a pseudogene. The CDR3 is 15 amino acids. For the CDR3, the DNA is TGTGCCAGCAGCAAAGTGGGGCAGGCCCTATGGCCCCAGCATTTT. This encodes CASSKVGQALWPQHF.

The rearrangement links TRBV5-1 to TRBJ2-3, with TRBD2 identical over 15 bases. The CDR3 extends over 20 amino acids. The J segment lost 2 bases and the V segment lost 4 bases, leaving 14 bases of the junction unmatched. Per the germline V gene, CDR1 is SGHRS and CDR2 is YFSETQ. The CDR3 DNA sequence: TGCGCCAGCAGCATGGGACTAGCGGGAGGAAGTGATGGATTCACAGATACGCAGTATTTT. Its translation is CASSMGLAGGSDGFTDTQYF. The full variable domain, in which reference TRBV5-1 and TRBJ2-3 provide the parts outside the CDR3, is KAGVTQTPRYLIKTRGQQVTLSCSPISGHRSVSWYQQTPGQGLQFLFEYFSETQRNKGNFPGRFSGRQFSNSRSEMNVSTLELGDSALYLCASSMGLAGGSDGFTDTQYFGPGTRLTVL.

The chain couples TRBV6-1 to TRBJ1-6; no definite D call. Germline V gives CDR1 MNHNS, CDR2 SASEGT. The CDR3 loop spans 16 amino acids. Trimming left V 2 bases short and J 9 bases short, with 17 bases between. For the CDR3, the DNA is TGTGCCAGCAGTGAAAATTTGGAGCGCCGGGGTTCACCCCTCCACTTT. Its translation: CASSENLERRGSPLHF.